The 14 T cell receptor beta chains below were found in one sample sequenced in a study of technical replicates of blood from a handful of donors. Some clones are missing from TCRdb's copy, which holds only in-frame ones; the method was immunoSEQ multiplex PCR. The data show 100,000 or so clones, with 85% to 95% seen just once and 0.2% to 0.25% held by the top ten. What was sequenced was T cells isolated from PBMCs. The receptors here all came from a human donor in good health.

The CDR3 spells CAWGTANEQYF. As DNA, the CDR3 is TGTGCCTGGGGGACAGCCAACGAGCAGTACTTC. V and J are TRBV30 and TRBJ2-5; 7 bases line up with TRBD1. The assigned J gene may be wrong: the sequence end matches TRBJ2-7 better. The CDR3 loop spans 11 amino acids. Germline CDR1 reads GTSNPN; CDR2 reads SVGIG (reference sequence).

The chain uses TRBV19 and TRBJ2-5, with D unresolved. CDR3 length: 12 residues. CDR1 is LNHDA and CDR2 is SQIVND in the germline V gene (reference sequence). V was clipped by 5 bases and J by 5 bases, with 9 bases between them. CDR3 loop: CASSPSRETQYF. The CDR3 nucleotides are TGTGCCAGTAGTCCCAGTCGCGAGACCCAGTACTTC.

The chain combines TRBV11-2 with TRBJ2-3; a possible D gene is TRBD2 (6 bases). The CDR3 consists of 19 residues. V was trimmed by 4 bases and J by 2 bases, leaving 25 bases between them. Germline V lookup: CDR1 SGHAT, CDR2 FQNNGV. The CDR3 sequence is CASSSPLSRQGGHTDTQYF. Written as DNA, the CDR3 is TGTGCCAGCAGCTCCCCTCTTTCCCGGCAGGGAGGTCACACAGATACGCAGTATTTT.

A single count supports this clone. Here the CDR3 DNA reads TGTGCCAGCAGCTTATGGGGGGGGCGAAAGGCTAGCGGGAGTACGCAGTATTTT. Residues: CASSLWGGRKASGSTQYF. V and J are TRBV7-2 and TRBJ2-3; 10 nucleotides line up with TRBD2. The V segment lost 2 bases and the J segment 8 bases; nucleotides outside the gene matches: 16. CDR1 is SGHTA and CDR2 is FQGNSA in the germline V gene. The length of the CDR3 is 18 residues.

The rearrangement links TRBV11-1 to TRBJ2-1; TRBD1 is a possible D gene (6 bases). This CDR3 has 12 amino acids. The germline V gene encodes CDR1 SGHAT and CDR2 FQDESV (reference sequence). V dropped 4 bases and J dropped 11 bases, with 12 bases sitting between them. The CDR3 is CASSSHRDQQFF. CDR3 sequence (DNA): TGTGCCAGCAGCTCCCACAGGGACCAGCAGTTCTTC. Based on the CDR3 plus reference TRBV11-1 and TRBJ2-1, the full variable domain is EAEVAQSPRYKITEKSQAVAFWCDPISGHATLYWYRQILGQGPELLVQFQDESVVDDSQLPKDRFSAERLKGVDSTLKIQPAELGDSAMYLCASSSHRDQQFFGPGTRLTVL.

The chain has TRBV18 and TRBJ2-7, with D uncertain. V shed 4 bases and J shed 4 bases, with 17 bases lying between them. There are 15 residues in the CDR3. Germline-derived CDR1 and CDR2 are KGHSH and LQKENI. The CDR3 protein is CASSHPSRGWYEQYF. DNA of the CDR3: TGTGCCAGCTCACATCCCTCCAGAGGATGGTACGAGCAGTACTTC.

The chain uses TRBV18 and TRBJ2-2; 7 nucleotides match TRBD1. After removal of 2 bases from V and 0 bases from J, the junction contained 3 bases not matched to a gene. Germline V CDR1 and CDR2: KGHSH, LQKENI. The CDR3 sequence is 16 residues long. This CDR3 is CASSPLGQTNTGELFF. The CDR3 DNA sequence: TGTGCCAGCTCACCATTGGGACAGACGAACACCGGGGAGCTGTTTTTT.

The chain employs TRBV11-2 and TRBJ1-1, with 7 bases lining up with TRBD1. The V gene's germline CDR1 is SGHAT and CDR2 FQNNGV. V lost 1 base and J lost 0; bases outside the gene matches: 5. The CDR3 extends over 16 amino acids. CDR3: CASSLGQGGMNTEAFF. The CDR3 DNA follows: TGTGCCAGCAGCTTAGGGCAGGGGGGCATGAACACTGAAGCTTTCTTT.

The chain is built from TRBV5-1 and TRBJ2-3, with TRBD2 matching over 12 bases. The V segment lost 7 bases and the J segment 2 bases; nucleotides outside the gene matches: 5. The CDR3 sequence is 15 residues long. The germline V gene encodes CDR1 SGHRS and CDR2 YFSETQ. CDR3 bases: TGCGCCAGCGGGTCTAGCGGGGGGGCCACAGATACGCAGTATTTT. This sequence encodes CASGSSGGATDTQYF.

The chain combines TRBV19 with TRBJ2-3; 11 bases are a match to TRBD1. Germline V CDR1 and CDR2: LNHDA, SQIVND (reference sequence). With V trimmed by 7 bases and J by 4 bases, 10 bases remained unmatched. This CDR3 contains 16 residues. The CDR3 DNA reads TGTGCCAGTACCCTCCTAGGACAGGGGGCCCCAGATACGCAGTATTTT. Amino acid sequence: CASTLLGQGAPDTQYF.

The chain is built from TRBV4-1 and TRBJ2-7; 9 bases fit TRBD2. The V gene end was trimmed by 1 base and the J gene end by 2 bases; junction bases not matched to a gene: 3. This CDR3 has 15 amino acids. Germline V gene lookup returns CDR1 MGHRA and CDR2 YSYEKL. The CDR3 sequence: CASSQGTSATYEQYF. For the CDR3, the DNA is TGCGCCAGCAGCCAAGGGACTAGCGCCACCTACGAGCAGTACTTC.

The chain uses TRBV2 and TRBJ2-1, with 9 bases lining up with TRBD2. CDR3 length: 16 residues. From germline, CDR1 is SNHLY and CDR2 FYNNEI. V was pared by 6 bases and J by 5 bases, with 11 bases of the junction left unmatched. The CDR3 reads CASRRGAGGINNEQFF. The CDR3 DNA reads TGTGCCAGCAGGAGGGGAGCGGGAGGTATAAACAATGAGCAGTTCTTC. The full variable domain, in which reference TRBV2 and TRBJ2-1 provide the parts outside the CDR3, is EPEVTQTPSHQVTQMGQEVILRCVPISNHLYFYWYRQILGQKVEFLVSFYNNEISEKSEIFDDQFSVERPDGSNFTLKIRSTKLEDSAMYFCASRRGAGGINNEQFFGPGTRLTVL.

V is TRBV5-4 and J is TRBJ2-1; TRBD1 aligns across 9 bases. Germline lookup yields CDR1 SGHNT and CDR2 YYREEE (reference sequence). After removal of 7 bases from V and 6 bases from J, the junction contained 11 bases not matched to a gene. The CDR3 length is 15 residues. The CDR3 nucleotides read TGTGCCAGCGGACCCCCGGGACAGGGCTCCAATGAGCAGTTCTTC. This gives the protein CASGPPGQGSNEQFF.

V and J are TRBV5-4 and TRBJ1-2; D might be TRBD1 (6 bases). Per germline, CDR1 SGHNT and CDR2 YYREEE (reference sequence). Trimming left V 0 bases short and J 4 bases short, with 10 bases between. CDR3 length equals 14 residues. The CDR3 loop reads CASSLDRTAYGYTF. The CDR3 DNA reads as TGTGCCAGCAGCTTGGATAGGACAGCCTATGGCTACACCTTC.